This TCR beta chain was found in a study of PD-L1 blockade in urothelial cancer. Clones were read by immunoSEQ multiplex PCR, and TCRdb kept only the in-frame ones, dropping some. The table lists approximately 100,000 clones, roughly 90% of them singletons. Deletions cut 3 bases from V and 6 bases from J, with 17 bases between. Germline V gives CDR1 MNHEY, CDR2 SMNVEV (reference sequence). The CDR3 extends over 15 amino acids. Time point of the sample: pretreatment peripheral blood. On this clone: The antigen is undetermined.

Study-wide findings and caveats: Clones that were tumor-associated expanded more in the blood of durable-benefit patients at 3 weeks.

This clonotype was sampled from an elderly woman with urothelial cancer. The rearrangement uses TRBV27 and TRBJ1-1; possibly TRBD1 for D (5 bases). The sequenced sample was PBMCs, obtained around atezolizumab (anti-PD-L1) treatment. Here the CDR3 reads CASSFLVGGDAEAFF. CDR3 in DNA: TGTGCCAGCAGTTTTTTGGTCGGGGGTGACGCTGAAGCTTTCTTT.